This T cell receptor (beta chain) came from a study of cytomegalovirus exposure and HLA in healthy donors (dated by TCRdb to about 2017). Describing the broader study: In an earlier analysis of some 550 of the donors, approximately 260 Gb of sequence data and 100 million or so unique TCR beta sequences from roughly 190 million T cells were reported. Roughly 300 gigabases of sequencing data and around 85 million unique TCR sequences made up an early release that covered nearly 650 HLA-typed donors. The genetic ancestry cluster associated with self-reported Caucasian donors included around four fifths of the roughly 360 genotyped donors. The study aimed to test whether cataloging public T cell receptors could reveal signatures of past pathogen exposure. The study used immunosequencing to profile the T cell repertoires of several hundred subjects and linked those repertoires to cytomegalovirus serostatus. A separate validation cohort of 100 to 150 different subjects was used in addition to the 666-subject first cohort. The study combined high-throughput TCR immunosequencing, statistical association of individual TCRs with disease status, and machine learning to predict cytomegalovirus infection status. A later analysis re-analyzed previously published TCR beta repertoires from about 730 donors and added high-resolution HLA genotyping to study TCR occurrence patterns. Rather than drawing on any new phenotypic data, the later analysis identified candidate immune exposures from TCR beta sequences and the way those sequences occurred across donors. An earlier analysis of approximately 580 of the donors used high-throughput TCR beta sequencing to judge whether each TCR beta V gene segment behaved as functional or pseudogenic. Donor age, sex, ethnicity and CMV serostatus were compiled alongside the repertoire data. Genome-wide SNP genotypes for about 65% of the roughly 670 donors were used in a later genetic analysis, which treated that subset as a discovery cohort. Every repertoire in the discovery cohort had been generated on one and the same sequencing platform. HLA typing covered class I and class II loci at four-digit resolution. The number of typed donors differed by locus: roughly 620-640 for A, B, C, DRB1 and DQB1; 500 to 550 for DQA1; 606 for DPA1; and roughly 470 for DPB1. Because of strong linkage in the cohort, a handful of DR-DQ haplotypes were treated as single units for association and clustering. On average, over 200,000 unique TCR beta nucleotide sequences were sequenced per donor among fewer than 500 genotyped donors of the cohort, with 15% to 20% of those sequences being non-productive.

For CDR1 and CDR2, the germline V gene lists SNHLY and FYNNEI. The CDR3 has 14 amino acids, counting the end cysteine and phenylalanine. CDR3 DNA only is kept here, 42 bases in frame from base 1. Unmatched junction bases come to 10, with V trimmed by 6 bases and J by 9 bases. Library preparation was by the immunoSEQ multiplex PCR assay. For the multiplex PCR, a mixture combining 60 forward primers for TCR Vbeta segments and 13 reverse primers for TCR Jbeta segments was used. The CDR3 region of rearranged TCR beta genes was amplified from genomic DNA by a multiplex PCR assay. Amplified TCR beta libraries were sequenced as 87-base-pair reads on the Illumina HiSeq System. In the authors' own workflow: A later analysis counted about 82 million unique TCR beta chains across the 600 to 850 repertoires, and some 11 million of these chains were shared by at least two donors. A nearest-neighbor algorithm error-corrected the raw reads and collapsed the reads into unique sequences, merging closely related sequences to remove PCR and sequencing errors. V, D and J gene segments were assigned by aligning CDR3 sequences to IMGT reference sequences. For a sequence to be retained, a match of at least six nucleotides to both a V gene segment and a J gene segment was required. Rearrangements were classified as productive when the CDR3 lacked stop codons and remained in frame with V and J, and all other rearrangements were classified as non-productive. Following IMGT convention, CDR3 was defined as the stretch from the second conserved V-encoded cysteine to the conserved J-encoded phenylalanine. The earlier analysis of a few hundred of the donors excluded sequences that lacked an unambiguous match to a single V gene segment. An earlier analysis of 587 of the donors classified V segments as functional when productive rearrangements were above 56.7% and as segregating when the standard deviation between donors was above 5%. To diagnose cytomegalovirus status from the catalog of TCR beta chain sequences, a statistical classification framework was built. V and J gene assignment, in a later analysis, came from comparing TCR nucleotide sequences with IMGT/GENE-DB human TR gene sequences. A later analysis assigned CDR3 sequences and most-parsimonious VDJ recombination scenarios with the TCRdist pipeline. In a later analysis, every TCR beta chain was defined by the combination of its CDR3 amino acid sequence and its V-gene family, and reads without a unique V-gene family were dropped. A later analysis removed 550 to 650 highly shared, low-generation-probability nucleotide sequences to deal with suspected cross-contamination and a sequencing artifact. A later analysis calculated a clonal expansion index for each public chain from normalized within-repertoire ranks of inferred template counts. A later analysis computed generation probabilities with a VDJ recombination model fitted to out-of-frame rearrangements, and checked the results against IGoR. In a later analysis, TCR-TCR, TCR-HLA and TCR-CMV co-occurrence was scored with hypergeometric tests, and a repertoire-size bias correction was applied to TCR pairs. To estimate false discovery rates, a later analysis permuted the HLA or CMV assignments 20 times. In a later analysis, co-occurring TCRs were grouped using DBSCAN, with TCRdist sequence similarity added in when clustering inside HLA-allele-positive subsets. Repertoires with fewer than 30,000 or more than 120,000 public chains, plus five repertoires with anomalous nucleotide sharing, were excluded from co-occurrence clustering. TCRdb's version of the immuneACCESS table is confined to in-frame rearrangements and falls short of the full clone set. An unresolved V gene accounts for under half of the shortfall where checked; the remainder is of unknown origin. V and J calls plus clone size are reproduced from that table; the DNA served to infer D and trimming. This sample has 150,000 to 200,000 clones in its table, and almost 80% of those were observed once. Together, the top ten hold around 15% of the sample.

In total, 600 or so healthy bone marrow donors made up the cohort. At the time of sampling, all cohort members were nominally healthy, though unrecorded immune exposures were likely present. The donor tested CMV seropositive and was one of the 289 seropositive cohort members. Every donor gave a peripheral blood sample, and the peripheral blood mononuclear cells from that sample were used for TCR beta sequencing. Genomic DNA extraction from the blood cell samples was performed with the Qiagen DNeasy Blood Extraction Kit. General findings and caveats noted by the study authors: In a later analysis, several top co-occurrence clusters were reported to appear linked to parvovirus B19, influenza, CMV and Epstein-Barr virus. While some public TCRs were present in many individuals, most TCR sequences turned up only very rarely across donors. The classifier was reported to diagnose cytomegalovirus status with high specificity and sensitivity in both the original cohort and the validation cohort. Linkage disequilibrium might explain the correlated functional status among segregating V segments, but an unknown experimental factor could not be ruled out. Immune exposure information for the cohort was limited to CMV serostatus. A cluster of highly shared sequence variants was judged likely to be a technical artifact of the sequencing pipeline. In a later genetic analysis, a missense DCLRE1C variant was associated with V-gene and J-gene trimming of TCR beta chains, and the association was replicated in an independent cohort. Because HLA typing was unavailable for some donors at each locus, only the typed subset was used in association tests. The study gave a list of some 150 TCR beta chains associated with cytomegalovirus. A later analysis associated roughly 17,000 TCR beta sequences with specific HLA alleles at a false discovery rate of 0.05. Because counts were too low, roughly 17 rarely observed V segments, including chromosome 9 orphons, were left out of the earlier analysis of a few hundred of the donors. Three of the identified cytomegalovirus-associated TCR beta chains were confirmed in vitro to be specific for cytomegalovirus antigens. The cohort was sequenced for TCR beta chains only, and without alpha or paired-chain data the features that could be detected were limited. Assigning TCR associations to individual alleles was difficult when HLA alleles, especially DR and DQ, strongly co-occurred. Compared with the roughly 720-donor mean, donors in an Asian-associated ancestry cluster had fewer N-insertions in productive TCRs, according to a later genetic analysis. In an earlier analysis of a few hundred of the donors, most TCR beta V segments were observed in productive rearrangements about 87% or about 30% of the time, broadly matching IMGT annotations. Most CMV-associated TCR beta chains appeared to be HLA-restricted in a later analysis, and the HLA associations seemed to be driven largely by CMV exposure. A further reported finding was that TCR beta sequences accurately predicted the HLA-A and HLA-B alleles for most subjects in the first cohort. Because the 87-base-pair reads could not distinguish some IMGT-functional V segments, including TRBV6-2 and TRBV6-3, those segments were excluded. Presence/absence analyses assumed roughly uniform sequencing depth across donors, an assumption that may not hold. In a later analysis, HLA-associated TCR beta chains were found to be more clonally expanded and to have lower generation probabilities than equally common non-associated chains. In a later analysis, the rate of TCR association differed among HLA loci, with DRB1 alleles having the most associated TCRs and HLA-C alleles having the fewest. According to the authors, the approach could potentially be generalized to other disease states and immunological phenotypes.

A remark on this clone: The clone's antigen remains unknown. Nothing much larger sits one base from this clone, and base qualities are not available.

The chain is made from TRBV2 and TRBJ2-5; 10 middle bases align to TRBD1. The source material was PBMCs. This receptor was identified in a man aged 50-59 years in good health and CMV-seropositive. In nucleotides, the sequence is TGTGCCAGCAGGACAGGGGGCGCCGGATGGCCCCAGTACTTC. Translated, it reads CASRTGGAGWPQYF.